This T cell receptor (beta chain) was profiled in a study of T cells in Graves' hyperthyroidism and ophthalmopathy. Germline V gives CDR1 DFQATT, CDR2 SNEGSKA (reference sequence). V dropped 1 base and J dropped 2 bases, with 9 bases sitting between them. The CDR3 covers 13 residues. Isolation of PBMCs was performed on around 10 ml fresh peripheral blood. Regarding the study as a whole: Blood also showed most of the thyroid clonotypes that were expanded above 0.001.

Amplified TCR beta CDR3 regions came from RNA transcripts. With the HTBI primer set, the TCR CDR3 went through a first round of RT-PCR. MiXCR was run by TCRdb on the multiplex PCR reads, yielding one entry per CDR3 protein. The table records fewer than 600,000 distinct CDR3 sequences, 12% to 15% of them present only once. This clonotype was seen ten or more times. Its target is unknown. This receptor was taken from a woman aged 40 to 50 with Graves' hyperthyroidism. The V call is TRBV20-1, the J call TRBJ2-7; no clear D. Sequencing was done on a sample of blood. The CDR3 loop reads CSARAGGAYEQYF. The DNA of the CDR3 is TGCAGTGCTAGAGCGGGTGGCGCCTACGAGCAGTACTTC.